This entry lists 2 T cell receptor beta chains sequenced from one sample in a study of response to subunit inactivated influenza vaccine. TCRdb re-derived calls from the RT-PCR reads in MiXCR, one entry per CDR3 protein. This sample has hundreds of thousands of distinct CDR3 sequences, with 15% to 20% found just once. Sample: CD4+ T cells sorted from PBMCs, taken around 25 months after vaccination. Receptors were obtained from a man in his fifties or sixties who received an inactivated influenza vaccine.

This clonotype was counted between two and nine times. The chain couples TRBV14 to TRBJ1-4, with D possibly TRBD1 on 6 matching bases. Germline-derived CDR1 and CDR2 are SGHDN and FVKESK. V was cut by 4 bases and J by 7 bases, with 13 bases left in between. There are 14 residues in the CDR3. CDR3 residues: CASSPPGQSEKLFF. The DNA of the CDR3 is TGTGCCAGCAGCCCGCCAGGACAGAGTGAAAAACTGTTTTTT. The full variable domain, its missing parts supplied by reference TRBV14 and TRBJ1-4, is EAGVTQFPSHSVIEKGQTVTLRCDPISGHDNLYWYRRVMGKEIKFLLHFVKESKQDESGMPNNRFLAERTGGTYSTLKVQPAELEDSGVYFCASSPPGQSEKLFFGSGTQLSVL.

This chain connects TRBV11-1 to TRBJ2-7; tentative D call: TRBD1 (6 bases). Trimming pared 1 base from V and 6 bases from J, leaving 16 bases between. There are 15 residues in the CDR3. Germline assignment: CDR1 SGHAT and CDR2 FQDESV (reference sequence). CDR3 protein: CASSLGRRGTFEQYF. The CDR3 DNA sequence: TGTGCCAGCAGCTTAGGGCGCAGGGGAACCTTCGAGCAGTACTTC.